This entry describes one T cell receptor (beta chain). Its antigen is currently unknown. The data originate from a study of T cell responses to AZD1222 COVID-19 vaccine. The germline V gene encodes CDR1 LGHNA and CDR2 YSLEER. Trimming shortened V by 1 base and J by 2 bases, and 12 bases separated the two germline ends. This CDR3 is 15 amino acids long. Method: immunoSEQ multiplex PCR; TCRdb's copy keeps in-frame clones and lacks some. In the table there are more than 95,000 clones, 75% to 90% of which are singletons. Study outcomes and limitations: Donors in the cohort were predominantly white British and more often female, and clonal diversity was possibly underestimated.

J is TRBJ2-7 and V is TRBV4-3; D remains ambiguous. The sequences come from peripheral blood, collected on day 0 of MenACWY control vaccination. The sequence came from an adult in good health. The CDR3 bases are TGCGCCAGCAGCCAAGTCCTCGACTCCGCCTACGAGCAGTACTTC. It encodes CASSQVLDSAYEQYF.